Following are 6 T cell receptor beta chains from one sample sequenced in a study of shared clonotypes between healthy human individuals. Using immunoSEQ multiplex PCR, the repertoire was profiled, and TCRdb retains in-frame clones only, with some absent. Of about 490,000 clones listed, approximately 79% are singletons. The sequenced material came from PBMCs. These receptors came from a woman aged 40 to 49 in good health. Some clones in this sample may be carry-over from other donors' samples.

This chain uses TRBV29-1 with TRBJ1-2, with TRBD1 matching over 10 bases. Germline V gene data show CDR1 as SQVTM and CDR2 as ANQGSEA. The V segment lost 7 bases and the J segment 8 bases; nucleotides outside the gene matches: 10. The CDR3 runs to 13 residues. The CDR3 sequence is CSGTGTGVQGYTF. The CDR3 nucleotides are TGCAGCGGGACCGGGACAGGGGTACAGGGCTACACCTTC.

The chain has TRBV7-2 and TRBJ1-4; the match to TRBD1 covers 8 bases. J lost 10 bases, V lost 7 bases, and 8 bases had no gene match. This CDR3 is built from 13 residues. CDR1 is SGHTA, CDR2 FQGNSA, per germline. The CDR3 region has the DNA TGTGCCAGCACCGTAGGACAGGGCGGAAAACTGTTTTTT. Protein product: CASTVGQGGKLFF. The whole variable domain, remainder taken from reference TRBV7-2 and TRBJ1-4, is GAGVSQSPSNKVTEKGKDVELRCDPISGHTALYWYRQSLGQGLEFLIYFQGNSAPDKSGLPSDRFSAERTGGSVSTLTIQRTQQEDSAVYLCASTVGQGGKLFFGSGTQLSVL.

The sample holds many counts of this clone. Other DNA sequences from this sample encode an identical CDR3 as well. The chain recombines TRBV30 with TRBJ1-2; unclear D gene. V gave up 0 bases and J gave up 8 bases, with 7 bases separating them. Germline loops: CDR1 GTSNPN, CDR2 SVGIG (reference sequence). The CDR3 is made up of 11 amino acids. CDR3 DNA sequence: TGTGCCTGGAGTGTCTATAGCGGCTACACCTTC. Its translation is CAWSVYSGYTF.

J is TRBJ2-7 and V is TRBV5-1; D gene ambiguous. CDR1 SGHRS and CDR2 YFSETQ come from the germline V gene. Trimming pared 0 bases from V and 2 bases from J, leaving 12 bases between. The CDR3 runs 15 residues. CDR3 amino acids: CASSLGLGGTYEQYF. In DNA form, the CDR3 reads TGCGCCAGCAGCTTGGGTTTGGGCGGAACCTACGAGCAGTACTTC.

This chain uses TRBV18 with TRBJ2-2; 7 bases match TRBD1. Per germline, CDR1 KGHSH and CDR2 LQKENI. CDR3 length: 14 amino acids. J gave up 3 bases and V 6 bases, and 4 bases lay outside the gene matches. The CDR3 spells CASSGQVDTGELFF. The CDR3 DNA follows: TGTGCCAGCTCTGGACAGGTGGACACCGGGGAGCTGTTTTTT.

V usage is TRBV2 and J usage is TRBJ2-1, with 14 bases that match TRBD2. The CDR3 runs to 13 residues. Trimming removed 6 bases from V and 12 bases from J; junction bases left unmatched: 4. Germline V lookup: CDR1 SNHLY, CDR2 FYNNEI. CDR3 nucleotide sequence: TGTGCCAGCAGGGGGACTAGCGGGAGCCGGCAGTTCTTC. Its translation is CASRGTSGSRQFF.